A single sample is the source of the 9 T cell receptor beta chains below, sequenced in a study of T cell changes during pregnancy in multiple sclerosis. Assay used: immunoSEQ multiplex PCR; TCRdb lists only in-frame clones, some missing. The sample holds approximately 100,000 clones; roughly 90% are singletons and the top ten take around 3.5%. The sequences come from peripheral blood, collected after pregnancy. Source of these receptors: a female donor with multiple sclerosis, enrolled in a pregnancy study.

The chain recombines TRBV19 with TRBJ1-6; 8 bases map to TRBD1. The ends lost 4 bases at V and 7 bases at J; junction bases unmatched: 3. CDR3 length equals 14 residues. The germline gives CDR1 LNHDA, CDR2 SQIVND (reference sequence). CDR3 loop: CASSRQGINSPLHF. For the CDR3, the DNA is TGTGCCAGTAGTAGACAGGGGATAAATTCACCCCTCCACTTT.

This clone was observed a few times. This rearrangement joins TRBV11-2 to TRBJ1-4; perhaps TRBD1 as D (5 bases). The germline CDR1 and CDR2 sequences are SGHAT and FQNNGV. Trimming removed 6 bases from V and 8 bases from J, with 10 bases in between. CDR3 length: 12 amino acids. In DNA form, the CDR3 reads TGTGCCAGCAGTCAGGGTTGGGAAAAACTGTTTTTT. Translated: CASSQGWEKLFF.

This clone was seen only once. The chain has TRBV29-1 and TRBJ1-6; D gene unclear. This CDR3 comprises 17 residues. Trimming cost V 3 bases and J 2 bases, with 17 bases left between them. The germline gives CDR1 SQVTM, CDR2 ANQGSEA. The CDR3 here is CSVERGDQLPYNSPLHF. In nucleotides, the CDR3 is TGCAGCGTTGAGCGGGGAGATCAACTCCCCTATAATTCACCCCTCCACTTT.

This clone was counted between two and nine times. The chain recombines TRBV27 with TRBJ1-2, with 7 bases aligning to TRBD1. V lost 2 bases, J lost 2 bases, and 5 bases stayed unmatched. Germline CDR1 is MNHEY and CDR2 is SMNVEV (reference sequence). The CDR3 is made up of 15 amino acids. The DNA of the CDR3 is TGTGCCAGCAGTTTAAGACAGGGCGGGAACTATGGCTACACCTTC. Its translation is CASSLRQGGNYGYTF.

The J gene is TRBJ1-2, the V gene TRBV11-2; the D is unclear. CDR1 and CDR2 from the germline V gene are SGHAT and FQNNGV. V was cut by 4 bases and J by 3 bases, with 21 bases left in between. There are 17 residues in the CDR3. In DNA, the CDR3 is TGTGCCAGCAGCTCACTTAAAACAGCCAACCCCTACTATGGCTACACCTTC. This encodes CASSSLKTANPYYGYTF.

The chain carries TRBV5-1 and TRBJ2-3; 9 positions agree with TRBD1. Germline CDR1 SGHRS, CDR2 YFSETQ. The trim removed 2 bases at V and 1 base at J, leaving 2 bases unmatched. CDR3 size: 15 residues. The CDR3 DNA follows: TGCGCCAGCAGCTTAAGGGACAGGGGCACAGATACGCAGTATTTT. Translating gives CASSLRDRGTDTQYF.

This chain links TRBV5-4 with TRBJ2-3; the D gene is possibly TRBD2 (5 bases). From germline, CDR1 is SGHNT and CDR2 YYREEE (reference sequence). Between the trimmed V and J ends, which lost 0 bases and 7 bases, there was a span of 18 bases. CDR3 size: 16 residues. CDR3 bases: TGTGCCAGCAGCTTGGCCGGGAACTCGGCAGGCCATACGCAGTATTTT. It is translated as CASSLAGNSAGHTQYF.

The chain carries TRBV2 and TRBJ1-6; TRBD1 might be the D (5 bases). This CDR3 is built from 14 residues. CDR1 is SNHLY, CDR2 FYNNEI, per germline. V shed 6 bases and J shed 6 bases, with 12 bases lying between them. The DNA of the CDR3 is TGTGCCAGCAGGAAAGGGGTTTCTAATTCACCCCTCCACTTT. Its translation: CASRKGVSNSPLHF. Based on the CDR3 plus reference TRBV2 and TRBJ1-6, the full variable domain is EPEVTQTPSHQVTQMGQEVILRCVPISNHLYFYWYRQILGQKVEFLVSFYNNEISEKSEIFDDQFSVERPDGSNFTLKIRSTKLEDSAMYFCASRKGVSNSPLHFGNGTRLTVT.

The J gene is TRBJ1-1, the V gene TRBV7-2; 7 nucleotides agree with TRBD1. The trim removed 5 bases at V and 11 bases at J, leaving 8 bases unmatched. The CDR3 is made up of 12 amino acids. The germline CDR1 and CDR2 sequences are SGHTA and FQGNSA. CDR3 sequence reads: CASSPDRAWAFF. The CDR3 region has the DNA TGTGCCAGCAGCCCCGACAGGGCATGGGCTTTCTTT.